This T cell receptor (beta chain) was captured by sequencing in a study of human CD4 T cells and Enterobacteriaceae. V was clipped by 0 bases and J by 2 bases, with 7 bases between them. The germline V gene encodes CDR1 SSHAT and CDR2 FNYEAQ (reference sequence). This CDR3 is 14 amino acids long. Only in-frame clones appear in the TCRdb table, and some are missing; sequencing was by immunoSEQ multiplex PCR. Here the sample spans roughly 30,000 clones, about 80% being singletons. All CD4+ cells other than CD45RA+CCR7+CD95- naive cells were sorted as memory, over 95% pure. V and J are TRBV7-7 and TRBJ2-5; no clear D gene. The sequenced sample was memory CD4+ T cells from blood. The sequence came from a human donor in good health. The CDR3 coding sequence is TGTGCCAGCAGCTTAGCGCTGTGGCAAGAGACCCAGTACTTC. Amino acid sequence: CASSLALWQETQYF. Filled out from reference TRBV7-7 and TRBJ2-5, the complete variable domain reads GAGVSQSPRYKVTKRGQDVTLRCDPISSHATLYWYQQALGQGPEFLTYFNYEAQPDKSGLPSDRFSAERPEGSISTLTIQRTEQRDSAMYRCASSLALWQETQYFGPGTRLLVL.